Described below is a single TCR beta chain sequence and its context. This sample was taken from a study of blood T cell repertoires in COVID-19. The V gene lost 6 bases and the J gene lost 0 bases, with 13 bases spanning the gap. The CDR3 runs to 14 residues. The germline V gene encodes CDR1 SQVTM and CDR2 ANQGSEA. Data came from immunoSEQ multiplex PCR; TCRdb stores just in-frame clones and leaves some out. The top ten clones hold around 1% of a sample with 300,000 to 450,000 clones, 81% of them seen once. The sequence came from a human donor with acute or convalescent COVID-19. The donor label of this sample is uncertain. What was sequenced was peripheral blood. The chain is built from TRBV29-1 and TRBJ2-3, with a weak D call TRBD2 (6 bases). CDR3 DNA sequence: TGCAGCGTCTCTAGCGCCACTAGCACAGATACGCAGTATTTT. Encoded protein: CSVSSATSTDTQYF.